This is a list of T cell receptor beta chains from one sample in a study of shared clonotypes between healthy human individuals. Libraries were prepared by immunoSEQ multiplex PCR; TCRdb keeps only in-frame clonotypes and omits some of them. The repertoire holds 2.3 million or so clones, more than 80% seen once, with roughly 0.36% in the top ten. The sequenced material came from naive CD4+ T cells from PBMCs. Source of these receptors: a man between 18 and 35 years old in good health. Some clones in this sample may be carry-over from other donors' samples. The CDR3 runs from the conserved cysteine through the conserved F or W. Fields, in order: CDR3 protein, CDR3 DNA, clone size, D gene, V gene, J gene. The D gene is left open where the match is weak. Clone size is stated in some rows and not others, as once, few, many or a class when expanded.

CDR3: CASSDRGGETQYF
DNA: TGTGCCAGCAGTGATCGGGGGGGAGAGACCCAGTACTTC
size: NA
D: TRBD2
V: TRBV2
J: TRBJ2-5

CDR3: CATNPGSYNEQFF
DNA: TGTGCCACCAATCCCGGTTCCTACAATGAGCAGTTCTTC
size: NA
D: NA
V: TRBV19
J: TRBJ2-1

CDR3: CASSLKIQGSYNEQFF
DNA: TGCGCCAGCAGCTTGAAGATACAGGGGTCCTACAATGAGCAGTTCTTC
size: NA
D: TRBD1
V: TRBV5-1
J: TRBJ2-1

CDR3: CASSPGQINTEAFF
DNA: TGTGCCAGCTCACCCGGACAGATCAACACTGAAGCTTTCTTT
size: NA
D: NA
V: TRBV18
J: TRBJ1-1

CDR3: CASSAAPLYEQYF
DNA: TGTGCCAGCAGCGCTGCCCCCCTCTACGAGCAGTACTTC
size: NA
D: NA
V: TRBV9
J: TRBJ2-7

CDR3: CASSYSEGETQYF
DNA: TGTGCCAGCAGTTACTCTGAGGGAGAGACCCAGTACTTC
size: NA
D: NA
V: TRBV6-5
J: TRBJ2-5

CDR3: CASSKEKQEKSGNTEAFF
DNA: TGTGCCAGCAGCAAAGAAAAGCAAGAGAAAAGCGGGAACACTGAAGCTTTCTTT
size: NA
D: NA
V: TRBV21-1
J: TRBJ1-1

CDR3: CASGRDRTYEQYF
DNA: TGTGCTAGTGGAAGGGACAGGACCTACGAGCAGTACTTC
size: NA
D: TRBD1
V: TRBV12-5
J: TRBJ2-7

CDR3: CASSGSGTSRGETQYF
DNA: TGTGCCAGCAGCGGTAGTGGGACTAGCCGGGGGGAGACCCAGTACTTC
size: NA
D: TRBD2
V: TRBV7-2
J: TRBJ2-5

CDR3: CASSPLGQGNTEAFF
DNA: TGTGCCAGCTCACCGCTCGGACAGGGGAACACTGAAGCTTTCTTT
size: NA
D: TRBD1
V: TRBV18
J: TRBJ1-1

CDR3: CASSLRGLTEAFF
DNA: TGTGCCAGCAGCTTACGGGGGCTAACTGAAGCTTTCTTT
size: NA
D: NA
V: TRBV7-2
J: TRBJ1-1

CDR3: CASSEGTGGTQYF
DNA: TGTGCCAGCAGTGAAGGGACAGGAGGGACCCAGTACTTC
size: NA
D: TRBD1
V: TRBV6-1
J: TRBJ2-5

CDR3: CASSSQQGATEAFF
DNA: TGTGCCAGCAGCTCCCAACAGGGGGCCACTGAAGCTTTCTTT
size: few
D: TRBD1
V: TRBV7-9
J: TRBJ1-1

CDR3: CAISATANTEAFF
DNA: TGTGCCATCAGTGCGACAGCGAACACTGAAGCTTTCTTT
size: few
D: NA
V: TRBV10-3
J: TRBJ1-1

CDR3: CASSQEIGGSDSGANVLTF
DNA: TGCGCCAGCAGCCAAGAAATAGGCGGGAGCGACTCTGGGGCCAACGTCCTGACTTTC
size: NA
D: TRBD2
V: TRBV4-3
J: TRBJ2-6

CDR3: CASLRGGALYEQYF
DNA: TGTGCCAGCCTCAGGGGCGGCGCGCTGTACGAGCAGTACTTC
size: NA
D: NA
V: TRBV28
J: TRBJ2-7

CDR3: CASSLAGQPGTYEQYF
DNA: TGCGCCAGCAGCTTGGCCGGACAGCCGGGAACCTACGAGCAGTACTTC
size: NA
D: NA
V: TRBV5-1
J: TRBJ2-7

CDR3: CASSLQGGGEKLFF
DNA: TGTGCCAGCAGTTTACAGGGGGGAGGTGAAAAACTGTTTTTT
size: once
D: TRBD1
V: TRBV6-6
J: TRBJ1-4